Sequencing of this TCR beta chain was carried out in a study of blood T cell repertoires in COVID-19 (dated by TCRdb to 2020 to 2022). Regarding the research as a whole: Samples from collaborators originated in the United States, Italy and Spain and spanned both the acute and convalescent phases of COVID-19. The prospective study material was composed of cDNA or gDNA derived from T cells, B-cell-depleted T cells, or PBMCs. Subjects who had been exposed to COVID-19, were actively infected with it, or had recovered from it provided the deeply sampled blood TCRbeta repertoires that made up the dataset. The repertoires were released in a freely available public database intended as a resource for research on the immune response to SARS-CoV-2. The samples were drawn from the first 160 participants of the ongoing ImmuneRACE study and from more than 1,000 subjects provided by 6 global collaborators. Nearly every sample came with metadata listing a de-identified subject ID, COVID-19 status, age in years and sex. Where available, HLA class I and class II types were taken from metadata supplied by the sample provider and were not determined by assay-based typing. What the work shows at the level of the full study, not this receptor alone: Clinical and demographic metadata were provided uncurated, with the amount varying by source and participant.

The immunoSEQ Assay, a bias-controlled multiplex PCR, was used to amplify TCRbeta CDR3 regions from genomic DNA. Turning to the authors' computational methods: The number of nucleated cells in each sample was estimated from the amplification of reference gene primers within the assay. To quantify the absolute abundance of each unique TCRbeta CDR3 rearrangement, sequence reads were collapsed and filtered. Productive Simpson clonality was computed per sample as the square root of Simpson's diversity index over productive rearrangements. TCRdb obtained this table from immuneACCESS and retained in-frame rearrangements with V and J assigned. These tables miss some clones; where compared with another copy, unresolved V genes account for less than half of the shortfall, and the remainder is unexplained. V and J calls and clone size come straight from that table; D and trimming were deduced from the DNA. For this sample the table gives roughly 80,000 clones, of which under 90% were detected only once. The ten largest clones take up about 14% of the sample.

In the case of this clone: Its cognate antigen has yet to be identified. It has no much larger one-base neighbor in the sample; base qualities were not kept.

The CDR3 measures 18 amino acids from cysteine to phenylalanine. This entry keeps only the CDR3 DNA: 54 bases, framed from base 1. Via the germline V gene (reference sequence), CDR1 is GTSNPN and CDR2 SVGIG. V is trimmed back by 4 bases and J by 8 bases, and the junction contains 19 bases that no gene match accounts for. Collaborating institutions collected whole blood in K2EDTA tubes following their own protocols. Collaborator samples were shipped for TCRbeta analysis as frozen whole blood, isolated PBMCs, or DNA extracted from either sample type. Sequenced sample: peripheral blood. The chain employs TRBV30 and TRBJ2-1, and 11 bases in between align with TRBD2. The source of this sequence is a woman in her 70s with acute or convalescent COVID-19. The CDR3: CAWTPPRGASGRFDEQFF. The sequenced DNA: TGTGCCTGGACCCCTCCCAGGGGGGCTAGCGGGAGGTTCGATGAGCAGTTCTTC.